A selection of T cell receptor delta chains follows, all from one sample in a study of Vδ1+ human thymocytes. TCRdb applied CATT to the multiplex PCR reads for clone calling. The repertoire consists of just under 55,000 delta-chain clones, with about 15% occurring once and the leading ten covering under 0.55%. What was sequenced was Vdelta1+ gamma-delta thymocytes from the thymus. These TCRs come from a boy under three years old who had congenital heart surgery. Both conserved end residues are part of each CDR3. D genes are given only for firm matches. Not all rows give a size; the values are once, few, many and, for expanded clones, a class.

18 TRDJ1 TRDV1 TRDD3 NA CALGAPITGGYGTDKLIF TGTGCTCTTGGGGCACCCATTACTGGGGGATATGGCACCGATAAACTCATCTTT
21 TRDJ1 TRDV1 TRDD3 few CALGAPYEILGDRFYTDKLIF TGTGCTCTTGGGGCTCCTTACGAGATACTGGGGGACCGTTTCTACACCGATAAACTCATCTTT
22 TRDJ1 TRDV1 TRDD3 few CALGIRPTRVGDPPRDTDKLIF TGTGCTCTTGGGATCCGACCTACCCGAGTGGGGGATCCGCCAAGGGACACCGATAAACTCATCTTT
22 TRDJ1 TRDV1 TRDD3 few CALGERPLYWGIPTGYTDKLIF TGTGCTCTTGGGGAACGGCCCCTTTACTGGGGGATACCTACAGGCTACACCGATAAACTCATCTTT
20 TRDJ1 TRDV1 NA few CALGGTRRRGTPPYTDKLIF TGTGCTCTTGGGGGAACGAGAAGGCGCGGGACCCCCCCATACACCGATAAACTCATCTTT
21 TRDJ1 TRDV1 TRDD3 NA CALGELTSYSTGGFYTDKLIF TGTGCTCTTGGGGAACTAACCTCCTACTCCACTGGGGGGTTCTACACCGATAAACTCATCTTT
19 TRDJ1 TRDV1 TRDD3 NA CALGELDGLGDSWPYKLIF TGTGCTCTTGGGGAACTGGACGGTCTGGGGGACTCGTGGCCATATAAACTCATCTTT
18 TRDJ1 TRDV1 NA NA CALGELRSRVDPTDKLIF TGTGCTCTTGGGGAACTCCGATCACGTGTTGACCCCACCGATAAACTCATCTTT
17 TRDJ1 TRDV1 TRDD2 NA CALGDFLRSAIAPKLIF TGTGCTCTTGGTGATTTCCTACGTTCTGCGATCGCCCCCAAACTCATCTTT
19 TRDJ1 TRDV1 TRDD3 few CALGERDLHWGIYTDKLIF TGTGCTCTTGGGGAACGTGACCTCCACTGGGGGATCTACACCGATAAACTCATCTTT
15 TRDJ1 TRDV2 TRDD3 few CACGSGGGYPDKLIF TGTGCCTGTGGCTCCGGTGGGGGATACCCCGATAAACTCATCTTT
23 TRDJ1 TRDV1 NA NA CALGESGAFLHLLGDPGTDKLIF TGTGCTCTTGGGGAAAGTGGGGCCTTCCTACATCTTCTGGGGGACCCCGGCACCGATAAACTCATCTTT
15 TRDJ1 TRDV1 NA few CALGTPELYTDKLIF TGTGCTCTTGGGACTCCGGAACTGTACACCGATAAACTCATCTTT
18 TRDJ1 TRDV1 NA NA CALGDLRHTLWLSDKLIF TGTGCTCTTGGGGATCTACGCCATACTCTATGGTTATCCGATAAACTCATCTTT
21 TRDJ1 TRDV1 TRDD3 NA CALGELLGGLPWGIRADKLIF TGTGCTCTTGGGGAACTTCTGGGGGGGCTTCCCTGGGGGATACGGGCCGATAAACTCATCTTT
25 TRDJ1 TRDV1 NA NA CALGEPPFLISGLSGGSENTDKLIF TGTGCTCTTGGGGAACCGCCTTTCCTGATCTCCGGACTTAGTGGGGGCTCGGAAAACACCGATAAACTCATCTTT
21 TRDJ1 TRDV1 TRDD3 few CALGEHLTTFTGGSYTDKLIF TGTGCTCTTGGGGAACACTTAACTACCTTTACTGGGGGTTCTTACACCGATAAACTCATCTTT
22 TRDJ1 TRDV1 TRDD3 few CALGDRTFPTPLLGDINAKLIF TGTGCTCTTGGGGACCGTACTTTTCCTACGCCCCTACTGGGGGATATAAACGCTAAACTCATCTTT
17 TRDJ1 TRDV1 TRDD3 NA CALGEESGGDMTDKLIF TGTGCTCTTGGGGAAGAATCGGGGGGGGATATGACCGATAAACTCATCTTT
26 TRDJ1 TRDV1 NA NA CALGGLYLPTWRREGYAVLGTDKLIF TGTGCTCTTGGGGGGCTTTACCTTCCTACGTGGAGAAGGGAGGGATACGCAGTATTGGGGACCGATAAACTCATCTTT
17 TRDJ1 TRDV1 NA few CALGELGASDGPDKLIF TGTGCTCTTGGGGAACTTGGGGCTTCCGATGGCCCCGATAAACTCATCTTT
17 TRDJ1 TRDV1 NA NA CALGPSYYSGPTDKLIF TGTGCTCTTGGACCCTCCTACTACTCTGGTCCCACCGATAAACTCATCTTT
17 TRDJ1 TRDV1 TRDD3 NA CALLHFLGDLSPDKLIF TGTGCTCTCCTTCACTTTCTGGGGGATCTGAGTCCCGATAAACTCATCTTT
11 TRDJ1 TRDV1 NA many CALGYTDKLIF TGTGCTCTTGGGTACACCGATAAACTCATCTTT
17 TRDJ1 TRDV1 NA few CALGERSLRVWSYKLIF TGTGCTCTTGGGGAACGCTCTTTGAGGGTCTGGTCCTATAAACTCATCTTT
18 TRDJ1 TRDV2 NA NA CACDARDGWIFPTDKLIF TGTGCCTGTGACGCCCGGGACGGATGGATTTTCCCGACCGATAAACTCATCTTT